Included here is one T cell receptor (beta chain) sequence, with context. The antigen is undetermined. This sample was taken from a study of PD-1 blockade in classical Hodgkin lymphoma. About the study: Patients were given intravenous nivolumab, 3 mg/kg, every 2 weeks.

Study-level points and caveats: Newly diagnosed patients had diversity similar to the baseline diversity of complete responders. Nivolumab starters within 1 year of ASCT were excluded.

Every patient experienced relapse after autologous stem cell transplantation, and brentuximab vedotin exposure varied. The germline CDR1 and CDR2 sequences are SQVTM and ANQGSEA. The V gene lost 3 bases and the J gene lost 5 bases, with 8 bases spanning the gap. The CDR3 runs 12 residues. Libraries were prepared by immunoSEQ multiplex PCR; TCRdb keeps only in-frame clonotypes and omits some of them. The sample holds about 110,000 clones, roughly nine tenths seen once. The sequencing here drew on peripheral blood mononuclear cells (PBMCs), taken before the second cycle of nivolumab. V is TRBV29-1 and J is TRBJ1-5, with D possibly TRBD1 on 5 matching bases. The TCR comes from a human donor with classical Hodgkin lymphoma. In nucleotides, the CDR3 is TGCAGCGTTGAGGGGCCGGATCAGCCCCAGCATTTT. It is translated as CSVEGPDQPQHF. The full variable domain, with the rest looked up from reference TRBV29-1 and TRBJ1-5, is SAVISQKPSRDICQRGTSLTIQCQVDSQVTMMFWYRQQPGQSLTLIATANQGSEATYESGFVIDKFPISRPNLTFSTLTVSNMSPEDSSIYLCSVEGPDQPQHFGDGTRLSIL.